Below are 5 T cell receptor beta chains sequenced from a single sample in a study of shared clonotypes between healthy human individuals (dated by TCRdb to between 2020 and 2021). Library preparation used the immunoSEQ multiplex PCR assay. Sourced from immuneACCESS, this table was stored by TCRdb with only in-frame sequences that have V and J called. A share of the clones is absent; for the studies checked, an unresolved V gene accounts for under half, and the remainder has no known explanation. The sample includes a few million clones, with around 90% observed a single time. Of the sample, more than 0.12% falls within the top ten clones. Sequenced sample: naive CD4+ T cells sorted from blood. Taken with the paper, the label for cell subset or site translates to: CD45RA+ positively selected. The receptor set was obtained from a man between 18 and 29 years old in good health.

The rearrangement uses TRBV7-3 and TRBJ2-5, with TRBD2 matching 7 bases. Germline V gene data show CDR1 as SGHTA and CDR2 as FQGTGA. V gave up 3 bases and J gave up 4 bases; unmatched junction bases: 8. The CDR3 sequence is 15 residues long. The chain's CDR3 is CASSLSGVGVETQYF. CDR3 DNA sequence: TGTGCCAGCAGCTTGAGCGGGGTTGGGGTAGAGACCCAGTACTTC.

The J gene is TRBJ2-1, the V gene TRBV6-1, with 8 bases matching TRBD2. Germline-derived CDR1 and CDR2 are MNHNS and SASEGT. CDR3 length: 13 residues. The ends lost 8 bases at V and 7 bases at J; junction bases unmatched: 7. The DNA of the CDR3 is TGTGCCAGCGGACCCAGCGGGAGAAATGAGCAGTTCTTC. As protein: CASGPSGRNEQFF.

This clone appeared a single time. The chain couples TRBV6-5 to TRBJ2-7; 7 bases agree with TRBD2. CDR1 and CDR2 (germline): MNHEY, SVGAGI. The CDR3 runs to 14 residues. The trim removed 6 bases at V and 0 bases at J, leaving 5 bases unmatched. CDR3 in amino acids: CASSREVLSYEQYF. DNA of the CDR3: TGTGCCAGCAGCCGGGAGGTTCTCTCCTACGAGCAGTACTTC.

The chain combines TRBV6-1 with TRBJ1-5; tentative D call: TRBD1 (5 bases). Trimming shortened V by 3 bases and J by 9 bases, and 24 bases separated the two germline ends. Germline-derived CDR1 and CDR2 are MNHNS and SASEGT. The CDR3 has 17 residues. The CDR3 sequence: CASSEAGSLALGVPQHF. For the CDR3, the DNA is TGTGCCAGCAGTGAGGCAGGGTCTTTAGCTCTAGGTGTGCCCCAGCATTTT.

A word on this clone: Compared with germline, one end of the junction differs, possibly owing to a read error. Other DNA sequences of this sample code for an identical CDR3. J is TRBJ2-5 and V is TRBV7-7; possible D gene TRBD1, 5 bases. Per germline, CDR1 SSHAT and CDR2 FNYEAQ (reference sequence). The CDR3 runs 13 residues. The CDR3 region is CASSQDRQETQYF. The CDR3, as DNA: TGTGCTAGCAGCCAAGACAGACAAGAGACCCAGTACTTC.